This TCR beta chain was obtained from a study of T cell repertoires in cytomegalovirus infection. Study-level background: It was the public TCR beta signatures that indicated both CMV infection and matching HLA type. Whole-study results and caveats: What dominated the ex vivo response were HLA-C-restricted CMV-specific TCR beta clonotypes.

This clonotype was seen at least ten times. Its antigen is unidentified. V was shortened by 6 bases and J by 4 bases, with 12 bases between the two germline ends. This CDR3 has 14 amino acids. Germline V gene sequence: CDR1 SGHTA, CDR2 FQGNSA. TCRdb ran MiXCR on the reads and lists one entry per CDR3 protein. The sample consists of about 260,000 distinct CDR3 sequences, about an eighth of them appearing once. The chain carries TRBV7-2 and TRBJ1-4; possible D gene TRBD1, 5 bases. The sequence was obtained from a human donor in good health (CMV status not recorded). Some clones in this sample may be carry-over from other donors' samples. Sequencing used PBMCs. CDR3 protein: CASRRDGYNEKLFF. In DNA, the CDR3 is TGTGCCAGCAGACGGGACGGCTATAATGAAAAACTGTTTTTT.